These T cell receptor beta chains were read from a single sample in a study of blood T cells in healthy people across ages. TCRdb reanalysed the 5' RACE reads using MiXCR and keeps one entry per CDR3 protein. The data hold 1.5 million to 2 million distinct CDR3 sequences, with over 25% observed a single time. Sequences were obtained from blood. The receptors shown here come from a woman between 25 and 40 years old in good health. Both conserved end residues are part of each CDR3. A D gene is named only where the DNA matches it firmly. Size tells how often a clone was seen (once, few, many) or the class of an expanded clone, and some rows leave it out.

CDR3aa: CASSPTPRQGVHETQYF
CDR3nt: TGTGCCAGCAGTCCTACCCCCCGACAGGGGGTACACGAGACCCAGTACTTC
abundance: few
d_gene: TRBD1
v_gene: TRBV27
j_gene: TRBJ2-5

CDR3aa: CSARDVDSGIQETQYF
CDR3nt: TGCAGTGCTAGAGACGTGGACAGCGGAATTCAAGAGACCCAGTACTTC
abundance: few
d_gene: .
v_gene: TRBV20-1
j_gene: TRBJ2-5

CDR3aa: CSARATGGGRYF
CDR3nt: TGCAGTGCTAGAGCTACAGGGGGCGGCCGGTACTTC
abundance: .
d_gene: TRBD1
v_gene: TRBV20-1
j_gene: TRBJ2-7

CDR3aa: CAISESVGNYSYTF
CDR3nt: TGTGCCATCAGTGAGTCGGTCGGAAACTATAGCTACACCTTC
abundance: few
d_gene: .
v_gene: TRBV10-3
j_gene: TRBJ1-2

CDR3aa: CASSTGQGSSYNEQFF
CDR3nt: TGCGCCAGCAGCACGGGACAGGGAAGCTCCTACAATGAGCAGTTCTTC
abundance: once
d_gene: TRBD1
v_gene: TRBV5-1
j_gene: TRBJ2-1

CDR3aa: CASGYRDTYTDTQYF
CDR3nt: TGTGCCAGCGGCTACCGGGACACCTACACAGATACGCAGTATTTT
abundance: few
d_gene: .
v_gene: TRBV6-1
j_gene: TRBJ2-3

CDR3aa: CASVGPGELFF
CDR3nt: TGTGCCAGCGTCGGTCCCGGGGAGCTGTTTTTT
abundance: .
d_gene: .
v_gene: TRBV12-3/TRBV12-4
j_gene: TRBJ2-2

CDR3aa: CASSLLLVGTEAFF
CDR3nt: TGTGCCAGCAGTCTCCTCCTCGTAGGCACTGAAGCTTTCTTT
abundance: .
d_gene: .
v_gene: TRBV7-2
j_gene: TRBJ1-1

CDR3aa: CASSQGINTEAFF
CDR3nt: TGTGCCAGCTCGCAGGGGATTAACACTGAAGCTTTCTTT
abundance: .
d_gene: .
v_gene: TRBV18
j_gene: TRBJ1-1

CDR3aa: CASSIERYGYTF
CDR3nt: TGTGCCAGTAGTATTGAGCGGTATGGCTACACCTTC
abundance: .
d_gene: .
v_gene: TRBV19
j_gene: TRBJ1-2

CDR3aa: CASIFPGTGELFF
CDR3nt: TGTGCCAGCATCTTCCCGGGCACCGGGGAGCTGTTTTTT
abundance: .
d_gene: .
v_gene: TRBV7-9
j_gene: TRBJ2-2

CDR3aa: CASSYSGGGGNTEAFF
CDR3nt: TGTGCCAGCAGTTACTCAGGGGGAGGGGGGAACACTGAAGCTTTCTTT
abundance: .
d_gene: .
v_gene: TRBV6-5
j_gene: TRBJ1-1

CDR3aa: CAASTRQGNEQYF
CDR3nt: TGTGCCGCCAGCACTAGACAGGGAAACGAGCAGTACTTC
abundance: few
d_gene: TRBD1
v_gene: TRBV15
j_gene: TRBJ2-7

CDR3aa: CASSHTEGQETQYF
CDR3nt: TGTGCCAGCAGCCACACGGAGGGGCAAGAGACCCAGTACTTC
abundance: many
d_gene: .
v_gene: TRBV5-5
j_gene: TRBJ2-5

CDR3aa: CASSHQDEQYF
CDR3nt: TGTGCCAGCAGCCACCAGGACGAGCAGTACTTC
abundance: .
d_gene: .
v_gene: TRBV3-1
j_gene: TRBJ2-7

CDR3aa: CASELSSYEQYF
CDR3nt: TGTGCCAGCGAGCTGAGCTCCTACGAGCAGTACTTC
abundance: .
d_gene: .
v_gene: TRBV2
j_gene: TRBJ2-7